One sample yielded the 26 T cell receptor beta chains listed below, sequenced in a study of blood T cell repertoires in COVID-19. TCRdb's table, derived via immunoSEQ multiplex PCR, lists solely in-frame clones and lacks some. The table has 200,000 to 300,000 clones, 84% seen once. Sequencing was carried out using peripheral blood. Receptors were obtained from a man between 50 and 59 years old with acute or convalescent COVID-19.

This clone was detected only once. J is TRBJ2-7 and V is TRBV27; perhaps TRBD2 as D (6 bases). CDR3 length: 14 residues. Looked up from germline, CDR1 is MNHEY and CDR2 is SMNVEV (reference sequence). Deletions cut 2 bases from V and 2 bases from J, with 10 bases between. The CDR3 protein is CASSLAGTTYEQYF. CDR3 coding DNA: TGTGCCAGCAGTTTAGCGGGGACGACCTACGAGCAGTACTTC.

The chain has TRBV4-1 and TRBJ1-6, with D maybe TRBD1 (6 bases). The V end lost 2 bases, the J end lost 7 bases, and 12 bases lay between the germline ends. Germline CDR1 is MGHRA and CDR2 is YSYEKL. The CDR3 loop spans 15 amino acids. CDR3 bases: TGCGCCAGCAGCCAAAATACAGGGAAGAATTCACCCCTCCACTTT. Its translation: CASSQNTGKNSPLHF.

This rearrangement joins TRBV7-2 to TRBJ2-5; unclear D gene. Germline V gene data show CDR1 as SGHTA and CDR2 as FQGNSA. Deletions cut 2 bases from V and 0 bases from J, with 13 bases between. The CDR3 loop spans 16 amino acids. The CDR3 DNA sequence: TGTGCCAGCAGCTTAATCCCCCCGAGAAACCAAGAGACCCAGTACTTC. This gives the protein CASSLIPPRNQETQYF.

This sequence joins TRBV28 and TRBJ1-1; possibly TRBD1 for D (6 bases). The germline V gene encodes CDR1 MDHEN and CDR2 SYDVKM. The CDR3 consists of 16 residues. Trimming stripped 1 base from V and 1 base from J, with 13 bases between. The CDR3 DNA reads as TGTGCCAGCAGTTTATTCACAGGGCGAGCGAACACTGAAGCTTTCTTT. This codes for CASSLFTGRANTEAFF.

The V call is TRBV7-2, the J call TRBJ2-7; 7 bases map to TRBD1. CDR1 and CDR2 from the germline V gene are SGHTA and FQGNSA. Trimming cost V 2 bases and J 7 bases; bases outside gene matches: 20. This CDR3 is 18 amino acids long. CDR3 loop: CASSLYPHRDRPLVEQYF. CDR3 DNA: TGTGCCAGCAGCTTATATCCCCACCGGGACAGACCCTTGGTGGAGCAGTACTTC.

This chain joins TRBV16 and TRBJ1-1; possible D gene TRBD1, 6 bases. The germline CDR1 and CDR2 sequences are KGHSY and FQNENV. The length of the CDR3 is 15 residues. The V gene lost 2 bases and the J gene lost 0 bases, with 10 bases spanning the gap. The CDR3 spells CASSQEGDMNTEAFF. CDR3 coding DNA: TGTGCCAGCAGCCAAGAGGGGGACATGAACACTGAAGCTTTCTTT.

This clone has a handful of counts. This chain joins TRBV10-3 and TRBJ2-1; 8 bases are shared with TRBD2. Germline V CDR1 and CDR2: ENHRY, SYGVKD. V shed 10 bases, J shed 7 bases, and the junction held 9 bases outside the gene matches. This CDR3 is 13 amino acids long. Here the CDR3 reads CATGGEPGNEQFF. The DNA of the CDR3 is TGTGCCACCGGGGGGGAGCCGGGTAATGAGCAGTTCTTC.

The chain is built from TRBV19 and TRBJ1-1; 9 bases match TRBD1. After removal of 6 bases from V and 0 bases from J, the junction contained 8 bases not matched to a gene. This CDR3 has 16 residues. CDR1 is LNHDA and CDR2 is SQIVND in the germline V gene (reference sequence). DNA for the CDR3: TGTGCCAGTAGCCCACAGGGGGCTAGGGTGAACACTGAAGCTTTCTTT. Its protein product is CASSPQGARVNTEAFF.

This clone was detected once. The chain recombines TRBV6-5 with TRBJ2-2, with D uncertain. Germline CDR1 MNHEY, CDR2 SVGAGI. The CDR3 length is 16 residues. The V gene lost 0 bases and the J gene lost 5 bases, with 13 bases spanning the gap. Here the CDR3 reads CASSYSTLVTTGELFF. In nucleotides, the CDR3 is TGTGCCAGCAGTTACTCGACTTTGGTAACGACCGGGGAGCTGTTTTTT.

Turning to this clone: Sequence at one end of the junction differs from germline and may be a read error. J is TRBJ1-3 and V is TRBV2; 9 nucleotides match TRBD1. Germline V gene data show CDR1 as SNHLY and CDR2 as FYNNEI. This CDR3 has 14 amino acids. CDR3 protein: CATTEGQGPLVPTF. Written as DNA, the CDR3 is TGTGCCACCACCGAGGGACAGGGTCCCTTGGTGCCAACTTTT.

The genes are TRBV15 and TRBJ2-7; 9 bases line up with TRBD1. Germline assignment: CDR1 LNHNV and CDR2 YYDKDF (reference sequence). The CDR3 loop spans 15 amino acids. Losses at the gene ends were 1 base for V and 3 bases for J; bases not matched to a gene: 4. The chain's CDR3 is CATSRVGTGRYEQYF. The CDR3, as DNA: TGTGCCACCAGCAGAGTGGGGACAGGGCGCTACGAGCAGTACTTC.

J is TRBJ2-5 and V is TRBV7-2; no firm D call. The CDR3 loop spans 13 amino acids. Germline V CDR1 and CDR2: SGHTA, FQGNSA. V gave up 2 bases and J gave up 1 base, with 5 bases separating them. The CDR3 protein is CASSLSFQETQYF. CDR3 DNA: TGTGCCAGCAGCTTAAGCTTCCAAGAGACCCAGTACTTC.

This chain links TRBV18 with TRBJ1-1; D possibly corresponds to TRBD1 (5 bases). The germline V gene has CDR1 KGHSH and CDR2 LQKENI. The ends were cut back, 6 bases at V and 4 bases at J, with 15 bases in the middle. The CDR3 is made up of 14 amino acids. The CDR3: CASSLAVGGTEAFF. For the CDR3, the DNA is TGTGCCAGCTCTCTCGCAGTGGGGGGCACTGAAGCTTTCTTT.

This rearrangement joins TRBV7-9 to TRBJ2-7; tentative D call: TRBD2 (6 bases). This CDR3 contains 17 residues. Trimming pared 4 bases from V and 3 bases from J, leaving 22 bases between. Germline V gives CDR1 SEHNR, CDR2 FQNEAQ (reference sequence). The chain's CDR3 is CASSSPGRGMYSYEQYF. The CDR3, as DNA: TGTGCCAGCAGCTCACCCGGACGGGGGATGTATAGCTACGAGCAGTACTTC. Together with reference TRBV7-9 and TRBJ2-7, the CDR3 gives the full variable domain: DTGVSQNPRHKITKRGQNVTFRCDPISEHNRLYWYRQTLGQGPEFLTYFQNEAQLEKSRLLSDRFSAERPKGSFSTLEIQRTEQGDSAMYLCASSSPGRGMYSYEQYFGPGTRLTVT.

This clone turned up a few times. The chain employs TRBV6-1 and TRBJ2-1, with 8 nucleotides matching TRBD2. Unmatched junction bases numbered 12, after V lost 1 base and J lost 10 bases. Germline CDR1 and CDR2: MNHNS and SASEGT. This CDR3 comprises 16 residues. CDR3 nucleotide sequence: TGTGCCAGCAGTGAAGATTTGTGGCTAGCGGGTGCCGAGCAGTTCTTC. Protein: CASSEDLWLAGAEQFF.

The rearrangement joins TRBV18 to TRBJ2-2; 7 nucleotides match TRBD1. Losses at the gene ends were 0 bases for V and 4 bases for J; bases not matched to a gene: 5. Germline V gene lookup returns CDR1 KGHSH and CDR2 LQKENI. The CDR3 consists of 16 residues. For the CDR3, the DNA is TGTGCCAGCTCACCACCTCACAGGGGCGGCACCGGGGAGCTGTTTTTT. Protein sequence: CASSPPHRGGTGELFF. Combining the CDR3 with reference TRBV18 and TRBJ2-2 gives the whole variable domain NAGVMQNPRHLVRRRGQEARLRCSPMKGHSHVYWYRQLPEEGLKFMVYLQKENIIDESGMPKERFSAEFPKEGPSILRIQQVVRGDSAAYFCASSPPHRGGTGELFFGEGSRLTVL.

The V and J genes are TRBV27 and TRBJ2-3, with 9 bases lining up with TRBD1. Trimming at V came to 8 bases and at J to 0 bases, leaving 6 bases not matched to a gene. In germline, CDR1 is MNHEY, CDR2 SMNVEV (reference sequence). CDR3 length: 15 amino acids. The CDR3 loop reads CASAQGALSTDTQYF. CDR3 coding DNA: TGTGCCAGCGCACAGGGGGCCCTTAGCACAGATACGCAGTATTTT.

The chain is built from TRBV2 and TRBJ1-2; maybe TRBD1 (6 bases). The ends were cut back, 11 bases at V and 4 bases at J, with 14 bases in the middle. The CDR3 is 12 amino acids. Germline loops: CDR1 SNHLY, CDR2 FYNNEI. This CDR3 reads CASHRAGYGYTF. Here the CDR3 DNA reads TGTGCCTCACACAGGGCTGGCTATGGCTACACCTTC.

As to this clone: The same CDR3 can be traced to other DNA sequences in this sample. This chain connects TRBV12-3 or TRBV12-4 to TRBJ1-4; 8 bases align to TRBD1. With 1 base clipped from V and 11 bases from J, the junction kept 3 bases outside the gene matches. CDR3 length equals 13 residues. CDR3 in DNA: TGTGCCAGCAGTTTAGGGACAGGGCGGAAACTGTTTTTT. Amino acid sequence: CASSLGTGRKLFF.

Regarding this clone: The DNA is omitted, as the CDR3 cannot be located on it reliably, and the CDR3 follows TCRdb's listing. The CDR3 spells CASSLLRAGTGVNEQYF. The chain joins TRBV11-2 to TRBJ2-7; TRBD1, the D gene given by the table, was not confirmed from the DNA. Both ends counted, the CDR3 spans 17 residues. From germline, CDR1 is SGHAT and CDR2 FQNNGV.

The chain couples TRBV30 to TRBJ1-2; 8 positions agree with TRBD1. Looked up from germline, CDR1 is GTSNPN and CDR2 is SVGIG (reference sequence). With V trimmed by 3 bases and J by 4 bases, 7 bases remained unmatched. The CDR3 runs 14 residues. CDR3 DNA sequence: TGTGCCTGGAGCATCCTGACAGGGGCCTATGGCTACACCTTC. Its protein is CAWSILTGAYGYTF.

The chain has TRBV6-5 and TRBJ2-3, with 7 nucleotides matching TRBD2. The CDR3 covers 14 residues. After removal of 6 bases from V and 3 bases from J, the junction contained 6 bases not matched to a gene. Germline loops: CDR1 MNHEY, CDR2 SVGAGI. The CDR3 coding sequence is TGTGCCAGCAGGCGGGGGAGTTATACAGATACGCAGTATTTT. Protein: CASRRGSYTDTQYF.

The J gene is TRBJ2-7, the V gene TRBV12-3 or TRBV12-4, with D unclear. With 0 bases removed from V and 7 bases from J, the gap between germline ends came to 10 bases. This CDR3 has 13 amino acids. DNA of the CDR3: TGTGCCAGCAGTTTAGCCGCTTTTCGGGAGCAGTACTTC. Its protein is CASSLAAFREQYF.

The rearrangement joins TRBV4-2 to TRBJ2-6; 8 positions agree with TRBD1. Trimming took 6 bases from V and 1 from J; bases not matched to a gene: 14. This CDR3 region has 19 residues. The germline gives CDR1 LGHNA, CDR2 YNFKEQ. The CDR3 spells CASSRLGSTGGSGANVLTF. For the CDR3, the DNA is TGTGCCAGCAGTCGATTGGGGTCAACAGGGGGATCTGGGGCCAACGTCCTGACTTTC.

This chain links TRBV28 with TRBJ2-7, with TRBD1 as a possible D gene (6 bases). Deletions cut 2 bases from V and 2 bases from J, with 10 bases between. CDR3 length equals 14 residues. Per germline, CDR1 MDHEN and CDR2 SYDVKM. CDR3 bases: TGTGCCAGCAGTTTAGCAGGGGTTCCCTACGAGCAGTACTTC. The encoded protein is CASSLAGVPYEQYF.

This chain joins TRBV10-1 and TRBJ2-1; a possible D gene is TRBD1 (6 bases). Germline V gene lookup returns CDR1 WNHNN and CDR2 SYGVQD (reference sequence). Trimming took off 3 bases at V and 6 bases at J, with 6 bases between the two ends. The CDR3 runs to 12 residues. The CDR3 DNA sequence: TGCGCCAGCAGTGACAGGGGCAATGAGCAGTTCTTC. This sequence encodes CASSDRGNEQFF.